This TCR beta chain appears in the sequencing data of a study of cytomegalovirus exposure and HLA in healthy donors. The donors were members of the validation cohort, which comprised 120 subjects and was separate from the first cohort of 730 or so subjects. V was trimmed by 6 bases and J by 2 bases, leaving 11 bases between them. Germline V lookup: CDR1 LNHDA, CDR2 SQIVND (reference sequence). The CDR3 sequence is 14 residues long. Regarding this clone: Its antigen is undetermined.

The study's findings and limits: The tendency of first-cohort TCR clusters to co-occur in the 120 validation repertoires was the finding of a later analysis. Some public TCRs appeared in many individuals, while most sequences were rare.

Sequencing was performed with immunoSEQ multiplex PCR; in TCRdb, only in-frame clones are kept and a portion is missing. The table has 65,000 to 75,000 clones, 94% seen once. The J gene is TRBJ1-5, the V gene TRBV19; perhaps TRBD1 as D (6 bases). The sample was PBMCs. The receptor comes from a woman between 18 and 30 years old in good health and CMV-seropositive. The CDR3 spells CASRPGAGNQPQHF. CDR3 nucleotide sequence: TGTGCCAGTAGGCCAGGGGCTGGCAATCAGCCCCAGCATTTT.